One and the same sample provided the 25 T cell receptor beta chains below, sequenced in a study of cytomegalovirus exposure and HLA in healthy donors. 13 Jbeta primers and 60 Vbeta primers were used for the PCR. TCRdb's table, derived via immunoSEQ multiplex PCR, lists solely in-frame clones and lacks some. The sample carries approximately 82,000 clones, roughly 74% recorded once. The sample taken for sequencing was PBMCs. These receptors all stem from a woman aged 45 to 65 in good health and CMV-seropositive.

This chain connects TRBV6-5 to TRBJ2-7, with D tentatively TRBD1 (6 bases). The V gene's germline CDR1 is MNHEY and CDR2 SVGAGI. Trimming left V 6 bases short and J 5 bases short, with 20 bases between. The CDR3 is made up of 15 amino acids. CDR3 bases: TGTGCCAGCAGACCCGACAGGAGGCGCAGGAACGAGCAGTACTTC. Translated, it gives CASRPDRRRRNEQYF.

The chain has TRBV9 and TRBJ1-4; 10 bases line up with TRBD1. The V gene's germline CDR1 is SGDLS and CDR2 YYNGEE. The CDR3 is 16 residues long. Trimming at V came to 3 bases and at J to 3 bases, leaving 5 bases not matched to a gene. The CDR3 DNA sequence: TGTGCCAGCAGCGAGGGACAGGGGCCTCCTAATGAAAAACTGTTTTTT. It yields the protein CASSEGQGPPNEKLFF.

This clone turned up a few times. The chain joins TRBV6-1 to TRBJ2-3; 10 bases line up with TRBD2. The CDR3 covers 15 residues. V lost 2 bases to trimming and J lost 10 bases; unmatched junction nucleotides: 9. The germline V gene encodes CDR1 MNHNS and CDR2 SASEGT. CDR3 sequence: CASSENVSGRQPQYF. The CDR3 bases are TGTGCCAGCAGTGAAAATGTTAGCGGGAGGCAACCGCAGTATTTT.

V gene TRBV5-6 combines with J gene TRBJ2-7; 10 bases agree with TRBD2. From germline, CDR1 is SGHDT and CDR2 YYEEEE. This CDR3 has 15 residues. V lost 2 bases to trimming and J lost 7 bases; unmatched junction nucleotides: 9. The CDR3 DNA is TGTGCCAGCAGCTTAAGGACTAGCGGTGCAGAAGAGCAGTACTTC. This sequence encodes CASSLRTSGAEEQYF.

With regard to this clone: The same CDR3 also results from other DNA sequences found in this sample. The rearrangement links TRBV7-9 to TRBJ1-5; a weak D match, TRBD1 (5 bases). Trimming cost V 2 bases and J 5 bases, with 7 bases left between them. There are 13 residues in the CDR3. Germline V gives CDR1 SEHNR, CDR2 FQNEAQ (reference sequence). For the CDR3, the DNA is TGTGCCAGCAGCTTAACGGGGGATCAGCCCCAGCATTTT. The encoded protein is CASSLTGDQPQHF. The full variable domain, in which reference TRBV7-9 and TRBJ1-5 provide the parts outside the CDR3, is DTGVSQNPRHKITKRGQNVTFRCDPISEHNRLYWYRQTLGQGPEFLTYFQNEAQLEKSRLLSDRFSAERPKGSFSTLEIQRTEQGDSAMYLCASSLTGDQPQHFGDGTRLSIL.

This clone has a handful of counts. This chain joins TRBV6-5 and TRBJ1-1; 8 positions match TRBD1. This CDR3 has 13 residues. J lost 7 bases, V lost 6 bases, and 7 bases had no gene match. The V gene's germline CDR1 is MNHEY and CDR2 SVGAGI. The CDR3 reads CASSPGQGSEAFF. CDR3 DNA sequence: TGTGCCAGCAGCCCTGGACAGGGAAGTGAAGCTTTCTTT.

CDR3 sequence reads: CASSLRAGGRGEQYF. In DNA, the CDR3 is TGTGCCAGCAGCTTGCGAGCGGGAGGACGGGGTGAGCAGTACTTC. V is TRBV7-2 and J is TRBJ2-7; TRBD2 matches 9 bases. Germline V gene sequence: CDR1 SGHTA, CDR2 FQGNSA. The trim removed 3 bases at V and 7 bases at J, leaving 10 bases unmatched. The CDR3 is 15 residues long.

The chain combines TRBV27 with TRBJ1-2, with 7 bases lining up with TRBD1. The CDR3 extends over 13 amino acids. Germline V lookup: CDR1 MNHEY, CDR2 SMNVEV (reference sequence). Losses at the gene ends were 11 bases for V and 2 bases for J; bases not matched to a gene: 8. CDR3 DNA sequence: TGTGCCTTAACCGGGGGACAGAACTATGGCTACACCTTC. Translation gives CALTGGQNYGYTF.

The J gene is TRBJ2-2, the V gene TRBV9; 9 bases match TRBD1. CDR3 length: 16 residues. CDR1 SGDLS and CDR2 YYNGEE come from the germline V gene. With V trimmed by 0 bases and J by 3 bases, 3 bases remained unmatched. CDR3 region: CASSVEGQGYTGELFF. The CDR3 region has the DNA TGTGCCAGCAGCGTAGAGGGACAGGGCTACACCGGGGAGCTGTTTTTT.

The chain is built from TRBV6-1 and TRBJ1-5; D is ambiguous. Germline V gene data show CDR1 as MNHNS and CDR2 as SASEGT. V was pared by 1 base and J by 8 bases, with 9 bases between. CDR3 length: 13 residues. The CDR3 region is CASSEGAIKPQHF. CDR3 nucleotide sequence: TGTGCCAGCAGTGAAGGGGCCATAAAGCCCCAGCATTTT.

The CDR3 bases are TGTGCCAGCGGATCGACAGGGTCCTATGGCTACACCTTC. Amino acid sequence: CASGSTGSYGYTF. The rearrangement links TRBV9 to TRBJ1-2; 7 bases line up with TRBD1. After removal of 7 bases from V and 4 bases from J, the junction contained 7 bases not matched to a gene. The length of the CDR3 is 13 residues. Looked up from germline, CDR1 is SGDLS and CDR2 is YYNGEE.

This rearrangement joins TRBV25-1 to TRBJ2-1, with TRBD2 as a possible D gene (5 bases). The CDR3 has 16 amino acids. Per germline, CDR1 MGHDK and CDR2 SYGVNS. Trimming removed 6 bases from V and 0 bases from J, with 15 bases in between. As DNA, the CDR3 is TGTGCCAGCAGAAAAAGAGGGTTTGGCTCCTACAATGAGCAGTTCTTC. Its translation is CASRKRGFGSYNEQFF.

This chain connects TRBV10-3 to TRBJ2-3, with 8 bases matching TRBD2. Germline CDR1 and CDR2: ENHRY and SYGVKD. This CDR3 has 17 amino acids. With V trimmed by 0 bases and J by 1 base, 6 bases remained unmatched. CDR3 coding DNA: TGTGCCATCAGTGAGTCGGAGACTAGCGCGGGCACAGATACGCAGTATTTT. Translating it yields CAISESETSAGTDTQYF.

The V gene is TRBV9, the J gene TRBJ1-3, with 7 bases that match TRBD1. V gave up 4 bases and J gave up 5 bases; unmatched junction bases: 6. This CDR3 comprises 14 residues. In germline, CDR1 is SGDLS, CDR2 YYNGEE. The CDR3 DNA reads TGTGCCAGCAGCCTCGGGACAGATCGAAACACCATATATTTT. This sequence encodes CASSLGTDRNTIYF.

As concerns this clone: A junction boundary mismatches the germline segment, possibly from a read error. The rearrangement joins TRBV10-3 to TRBJ2-3; D is possibly TRBD2 (6 bases). This CDR3 region has 15 residues. CDR1 ENHRY and CDR2 SYGVKD come from the germline V gene. The CDR3 protein is CAITEGSRAGDTQYF. CDR3 DNA sequence: TGTGCCATCACTGAGGGCAGCAGGGCGGGGGATACGCAGTATTTT.

The chain has TRBV19 and TRBJ1-1, with 7 bases fitting TRBD1. After removal of 2 bases from V and 1 base from J, the junction contained 4 bases not matched to a gene. Germline V gives CDR1 LNHDA, CDR2 SQIVND (reference sequence). The CDR3 loop spans 15 amino acids. In DNA, the CDR3 is TGTGCCAGTAGTATAAGGGCAGGGGGGAACACTGAAGCTTTCTTT. Translating gives CASSIRAGGNTEAFF.

The V gene is TRBV5-4, the J gene TRBJ1-1, with a possible D match to TRBD1 (5 bases). V was shortened by 5 bases and J by 3 bases, with 11 bases between the two germline ends. Germline assignment: CDR1 SGHNT and CDR2 YYREEE (reference sequence). CDR3 length equals 13 residues. As DNA, the CDR3 is TGTGCCAGCAGTCCTGACAGAGACACTGAAGCTTTCTTT. It yields the protein CASSPDRDTEAFF. The full variable domain, completed using reference TRBV5-4 and TRBJ1-1, is ETGVTQSPTHLIKTRGQQVTLRCSSQSGHNTVSWYQQALGQGPQFIFQYYREEENGRGNFPPRFSGLQFPNYSSELNVNALELDDSALYLCASSPDRDTEAFFGQGTRLTVV.

The chain combines TRBV11-3 with TRBJ2-3; 14 nucleotides align to TRBD2. With V trimmed by 5 bases and J by 10 bases, 11 bases remained unmatched. The CDR3 loop spans 16 amino acids. CDR1 is SGHNT, CDR2 YENEEA, per germline. CDR3 sequence reads: CASSPGLAGGWLAQYF. The CDR3 bases are TGTGCCAGCAGCCCCGGACTAGCGGGGGGTTGGTTGGCGCAGTATTTT.

This clone has more than one count but fewer than ten. The chain is built from TRBV5-4 and TRBJ2-7; TRBD1 matches at 9 bases. There are 13 residues in the CDR3. The J segment lost 6 bases and the V segment lost 4 bases, leaving 5 bases of the junction unmatched. Per the germline V gene, CDR1 is SGHNT and CDR2 is YYREEE (reference sequence). DNA for the CDR3: TGTGCCAGCAGCCCGGGACAGGGATTCGAGCAGTACTTC. The encoded protein is CASSPGQGFEQYF. Full variable domain (outside the CDR3, taken from reference TRBV5-4 and TRBJ2-7): ETGVTQSPTHLIKTRGQQVTLRCSSQSGHNTVSWYQQALGQGPQFIFQYYREEENGRGNFPPRFSGLQFPNYSSELNVNALELDDSALYLCASSPGQGFEQYFGPGTRLTVT.

The rearrangement uses TRBV2 and TRBJ2-7, with D possibly matching TRBD1 (6 bases). Germline V gene data show CDR1 as SNHLY and CDR2 as FYNNEI. CDR3 length: 14 amino acids. With 10 bases removed from V and 6 bases from J, the gap between germline ends came to 22 bases. The CDR3 reads CANTGSRSSFEQYF. The CDR3 DNA reads TGTGCCAATACAGGGTCACGGTCGTCGTTCGAGCAGTACTTC.

CDR3 nucleotides: TGTGCCAGCAGCCCCGGCCGCGGAGAGACCCAGTACTTC. Amino acids: CASSPGRGETQYF. This rearrangement joins TRBV6-5 to TRBJ2-5; D uncertain. Trimming took 6 bases from V and 4 from J, leaving 12 bases between them. Germline CDR1 and CDR2: MNHEY and SVGAGI. This CDR3 comprises 13 residues.

This sequence joins TRBV27 and TRBJ2-7; D is undetermined. Germline V gene sequence: CDR1 MNHEY, CDR2 SMNVEV (reference sequence). The length of the CDR3 is 17 residues. V lost 3 bases to trimming and J lost 2 bases, with 20 bases between them. CDR3 loop: CASSFCFFGEETYEQYF. CDR3 DNA: TGTGCCAGCAGTTTCTGTTTTTTTGGAGAGGAGACCTACGAGCAGTACTTC.

The chain joins TRBV7-6 to TRBJ1-6; a weak D match, TRBD1 (5 bases). The germline V gene encodes CDR1 SGHVS and CDR2 FNYEAQ. There are 14 residues in the CDR3. Deletions cut 0 bases from V and 5 bases from J, with 5 bases between. DNA of the CDR3: TGTGCCAGCAGCTTAGCAGGGGATAATTCACCCCTCCACTTT. Protein: CASSLAGDNSPLHF.

The sample holds one count of this clone. The V call is TRBV5-6, the J call TRBJ1-4; D may be TRBD1 (5 bases). There are 18 residues in the CDR3. Germline V gene sequence: CDR1 SGHDT, CDR2 YYEEEE. V was cut by 0 bases and J by 0 bases, with 15 bases left in between. The CDR3 region has the DNA TGTGCCAGCAGCTTGGCATTGTTGACAGTTACAACTAATGAAAAACTGTTTTTT. Translated: CASSLALLTVTTNEKLFF.

The V call is TRBV18, the J call TRBJ2-7; D gene uncertain. CDR3 length: 13 residues. From germline, CDR1 is KGHSH and CDR2 LQKENI. The V end lost 1 base, the J end lost 2 bases, and 6 bases lay between the germline ends. Here the CDR3 reads CASSPRPPYEQYF. The CDR3, as DNA: TGTGCCAGCTCACCACGGCCTCCCTACGAGCAGTACTTC.